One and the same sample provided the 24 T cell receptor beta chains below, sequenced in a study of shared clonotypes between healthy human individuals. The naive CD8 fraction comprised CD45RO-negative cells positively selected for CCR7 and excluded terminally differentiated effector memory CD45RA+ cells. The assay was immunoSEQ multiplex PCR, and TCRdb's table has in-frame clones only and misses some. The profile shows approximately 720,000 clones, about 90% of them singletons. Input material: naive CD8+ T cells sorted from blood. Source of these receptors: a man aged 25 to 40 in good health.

CDR3 sequence reads: CASSPGAPPEETQYF. The CDR3 DNA sequence: TGCGCCAGCAGCCCCGGGGCCCCTCCTGAAGAGACCCAGTACTTC. J is TRBJ2-5 and V is TRBV5-1; either TRBD1 or TRBD2 may supply D (5 bases each). CDR3 length: 15 residues. The V and J ends lost 4 bases and 3 bases respectively, with 16 bases between them. In germline, CDR1 is SGHRS, CDR2 YFSETQ.

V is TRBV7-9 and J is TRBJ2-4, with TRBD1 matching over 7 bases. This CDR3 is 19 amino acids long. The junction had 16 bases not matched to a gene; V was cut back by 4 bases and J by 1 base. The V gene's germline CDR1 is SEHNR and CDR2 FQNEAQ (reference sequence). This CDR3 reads CASSSSDRVGALAKNIQYF. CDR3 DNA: TGTGCCAGCAGCTCATCCGACAGGGTGGGTGCTCTGGCCAAAAACATTCAGTACTTC.

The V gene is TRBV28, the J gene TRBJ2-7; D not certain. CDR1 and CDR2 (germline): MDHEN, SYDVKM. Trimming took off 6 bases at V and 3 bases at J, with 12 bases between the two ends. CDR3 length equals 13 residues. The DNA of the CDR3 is TGTGCCAGCAGACAGTTTCCGAACTACGAGCAGTACTTC. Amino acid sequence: CASRQFPNYEQYF.

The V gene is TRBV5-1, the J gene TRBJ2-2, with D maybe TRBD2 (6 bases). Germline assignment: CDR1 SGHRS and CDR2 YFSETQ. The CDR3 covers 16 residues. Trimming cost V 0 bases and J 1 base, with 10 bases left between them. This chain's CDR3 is CASSLEYSGNTGELFF. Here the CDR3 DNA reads TGCGCCAGCAGCTTGGAATATAGCGGGAACACCGGGGAGCTGTTTTTT.

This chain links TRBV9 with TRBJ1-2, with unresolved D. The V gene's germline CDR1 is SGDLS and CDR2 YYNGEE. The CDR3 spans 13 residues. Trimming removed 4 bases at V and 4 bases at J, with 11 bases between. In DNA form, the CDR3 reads TGTGCCAGCAGCAAAGAGAATCCCTATGGCTACACCTTC. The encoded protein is CASSKENPYGYTF.

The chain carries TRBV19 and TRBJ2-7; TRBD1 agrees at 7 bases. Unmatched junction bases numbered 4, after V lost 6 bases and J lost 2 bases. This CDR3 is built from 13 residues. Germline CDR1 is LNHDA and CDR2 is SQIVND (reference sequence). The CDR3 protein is CASRPGTAYEQYF. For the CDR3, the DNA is TGTGCCAGTAGACCCGGGACAGCCTACGAGCAGTACTTC.

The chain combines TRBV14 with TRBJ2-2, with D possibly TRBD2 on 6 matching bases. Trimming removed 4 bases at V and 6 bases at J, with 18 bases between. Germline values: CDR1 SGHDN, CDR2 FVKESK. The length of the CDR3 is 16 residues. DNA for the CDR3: TGTGCCAGCAGCCCGTTGACTAGTCCCAACCCCGGGGAGCTGTTTTTT. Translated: CASSPLTSPNPGELFF.

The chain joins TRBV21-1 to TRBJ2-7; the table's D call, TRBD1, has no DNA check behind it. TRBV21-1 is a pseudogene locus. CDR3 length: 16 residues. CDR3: CASSKDHRPLSYEQYF. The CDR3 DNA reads TGTGCCAGCAGCAAAGATCACAGACCCCTCTCCTACGAGCAGTACTTC.

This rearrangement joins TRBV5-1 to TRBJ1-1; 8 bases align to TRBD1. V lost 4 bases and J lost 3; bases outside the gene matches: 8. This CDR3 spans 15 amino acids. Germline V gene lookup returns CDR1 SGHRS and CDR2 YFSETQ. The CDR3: CASSADRGYDTEAFF. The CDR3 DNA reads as TGCGCCAGCAGCGCAGACAGGGGATACGACACTGAAGCTTTCTTT.

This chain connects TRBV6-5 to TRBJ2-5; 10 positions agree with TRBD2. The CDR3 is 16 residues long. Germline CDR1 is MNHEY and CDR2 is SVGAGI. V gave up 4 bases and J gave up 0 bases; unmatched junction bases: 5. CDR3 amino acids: CASSLTSGSYQETQYF. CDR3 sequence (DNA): TGTGCCAGCAGTTTGACTAGCGGGTCATACCAAGAGACCCAGTACTTC.

This CDR3 reads CASSQVYSDTQYF. For the CDR3, the DNA is TGTGCCAGCAGCCAAGTTTACTCAGATACGCAGTATTTT. The chain employs TRBV14 and TRBJ2-3; D gene ambiguous. Germline assignment: CDR1 SGHDN and CDR2 FVKESK. The CDR3 is 13 residues long. V was cut by 1 base and J by 4 bases, with 6 bases left in between. The whole variable domain, remainder taken from reference TRBV14 and TRBJ2-3, is EAGVTQFPSHSVIEKGQTVTLRCDPISGHDNLYWYRRVMGKEIKFLLHFVKESKQDESGMPNNRFLAERTGGTYSTLKVQPAELEDSGVYFCASSQVYSDTQYFGPGTRLTVL.

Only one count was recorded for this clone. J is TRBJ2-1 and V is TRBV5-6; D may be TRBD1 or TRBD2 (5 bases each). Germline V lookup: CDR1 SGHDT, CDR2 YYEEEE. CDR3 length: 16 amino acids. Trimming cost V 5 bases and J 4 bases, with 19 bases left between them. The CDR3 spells CASRRLDTGPYNEQFF. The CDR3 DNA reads TGTGCCAGCAGGCGGCTGGACACGGGACCTTACAATGAGCAGTTCTTC.

CDR3 DNA sequence: TGTGCCAGCAGTGACAGGGGAGGGAGCACAGATACGCAGTATTTT. Translation: CASSDRGGSTDTQYF. This chain links TRBV27 with TRBJ2-3; D possibly corresponds to TRBD1 (8 bases). This CDR3 contains 15 residues. V was shortened by 5 bases and J by 0 bases, with 12 bases between the two germline ends. In germline, CDR1 is MNHEY, CDR2 SMNVEV (reference sequence).

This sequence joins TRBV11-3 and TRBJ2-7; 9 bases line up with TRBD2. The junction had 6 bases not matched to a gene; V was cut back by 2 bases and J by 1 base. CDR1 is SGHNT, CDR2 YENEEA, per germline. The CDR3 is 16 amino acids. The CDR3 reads CASSLWNSGSSYEQYF. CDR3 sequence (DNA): TGTGCCAGCAGCTTATGGAATAGCGGGAGTTCCTACGAGCAGTACTTC.

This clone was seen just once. CDR3 region: CASSLGFGSTGELFF. CDR3 sequence (DNA): TGTGCCAGCAGCTTAGGTTTTGGGAGCACCGGGGAGCTGTTTTTT. This chain connects TRBV7-9 to TRBJ2-2; D possibly corresponds to TRBD2 (5 bases). This CDR3 contains 15 residues. The V and J ends lost 1 base and 4 bases respectively, with 10 bases between them. Germline-derived CDR1 and CDR2 are SEHNR and FQNEAQ (reference sequence).

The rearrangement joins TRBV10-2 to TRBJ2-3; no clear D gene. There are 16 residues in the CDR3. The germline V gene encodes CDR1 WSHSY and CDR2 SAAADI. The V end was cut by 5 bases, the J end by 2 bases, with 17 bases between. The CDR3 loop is CASSSQRPPSTDTQYF. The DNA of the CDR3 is TGCGCCAGCAGTAGCCAGAGGCCTCCCTCCACAGATACGCAGTATTTT.

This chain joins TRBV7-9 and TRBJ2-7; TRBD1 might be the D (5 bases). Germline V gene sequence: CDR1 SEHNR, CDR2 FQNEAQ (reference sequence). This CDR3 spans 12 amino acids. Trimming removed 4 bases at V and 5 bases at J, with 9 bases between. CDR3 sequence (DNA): TGTGCCAGCAGCTCCCCAGGGCACGAGCAGTACTTC. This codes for CASSSPGHEQYF.

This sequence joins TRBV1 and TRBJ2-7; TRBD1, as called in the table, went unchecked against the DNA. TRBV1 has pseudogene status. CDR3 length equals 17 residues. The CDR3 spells CTSSQDPARGTGYEQYF. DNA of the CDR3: TGCACCAGCAGCCAAGATCCGGCCCGAGGGACAGGCTACGAGCAGTACTTC.

The chain's CDR3 is CASSPIFRDPGANVLTF. CDR3 DNA: TGTGCCAGCAGCCCAATCTTTAGGGACCCTGGGGCCAACGTCCTGACTTTC. This chain joins TRBV5-6 and TRBJ2-6; D possibly matches TRBD1 or TRBD2 (5 bases each). Germline V gene data show CDR1 as SGHDT and CDR2 as YYEEEE. V was clipped by 4 bases and J by 2 bases, with 16 bases between them. CDR3 size: 17 residues.

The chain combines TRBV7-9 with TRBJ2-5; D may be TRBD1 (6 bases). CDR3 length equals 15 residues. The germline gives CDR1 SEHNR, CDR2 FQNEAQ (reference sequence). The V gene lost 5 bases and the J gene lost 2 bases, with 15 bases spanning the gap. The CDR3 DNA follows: TGTGCCAGCAGCCTCTCCGGGACACTTCAAGAGACCCAGTACTTC. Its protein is CASSLSGTLQETQYF. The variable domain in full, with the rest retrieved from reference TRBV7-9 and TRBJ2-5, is DTGVSQNPRHKITKRGQNVTFRCDPISEHNRLYWYRQTLGQGPEFLTYFQNEAQLEKSRLLSDRFSAERPKGSFSTLEIQRTEQGDSAMYLCASSLSGTLQETQYFGPGTRLLVL.

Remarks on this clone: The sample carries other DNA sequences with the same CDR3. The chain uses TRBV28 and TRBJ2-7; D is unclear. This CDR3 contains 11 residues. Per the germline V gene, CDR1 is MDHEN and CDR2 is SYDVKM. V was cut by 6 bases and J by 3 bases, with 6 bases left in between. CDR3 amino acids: CASSRDYEQYF. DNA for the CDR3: TGTGCCAGCAGCCGCGACTACGAGCAGTACTTC. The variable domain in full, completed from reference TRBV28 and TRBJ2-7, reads DVKVTQSSRYLVKRTGEKVFLECVQDMDHENMFWYRQDPGLGLRLIYFSYDVKMKEKGDIPEGYSVSREKKERFSLILESASTNQTSMYLCASSRDYEQYFGPGTRLTVT.

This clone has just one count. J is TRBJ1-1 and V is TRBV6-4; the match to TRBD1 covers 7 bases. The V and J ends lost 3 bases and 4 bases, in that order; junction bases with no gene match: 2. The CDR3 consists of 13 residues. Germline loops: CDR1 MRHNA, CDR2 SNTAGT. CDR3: CASSEGGGTEAFF. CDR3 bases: TGTGCCAGCAGTGAAGGGGGCGGCACTGAAGCTTTCTTT.

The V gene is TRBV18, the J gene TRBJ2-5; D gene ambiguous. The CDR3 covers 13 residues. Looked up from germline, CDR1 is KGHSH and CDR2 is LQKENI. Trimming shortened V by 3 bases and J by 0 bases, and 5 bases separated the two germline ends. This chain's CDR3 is CASSPGYQETQYF. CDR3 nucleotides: TGTGCCAGCTCACCCGGCTACCAAGAGACCCAGTACTTC.

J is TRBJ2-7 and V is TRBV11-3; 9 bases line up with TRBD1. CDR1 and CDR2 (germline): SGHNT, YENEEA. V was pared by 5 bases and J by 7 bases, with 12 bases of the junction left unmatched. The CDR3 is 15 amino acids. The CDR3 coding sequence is TGTGCCAGCAGCCCCAGGACAGGGGAGAGAGGGGAGCAGTACTTC. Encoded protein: CASSPRTGERGEQYF.